The rows below give T cell receptor beta chains drawn from one sample of a study of molecular identifiers for immune sequencing clone quantification. TCRdb independently ran MiXCR on the PCR reads; one entry per CDR3 protein. The sample lists over 600,000 distinct CDR3 sequences; about 20% were seen once. The sequencing input was naive CD8+ T cells from blood, with Jurkat cell RNA spiked in. Receptors originate from a human donor in good health. Some libraries in this study had Jurkat cell RNA spiked in. Both conserved end residues are trimmed from each CDR3.

j_call,v_call,cdr3_aa
TRBJ2-7,TRBV12-3/TRBV12-4,ASSISGGFSYEQY
TRBJ2-5,TRBV6-2/TRBV6-3,ASSGSLQETQY
TRBJ1-1,TRBV7-9,ASSPKTATTEAF
TRBJ2-7,TRBV6-5,ASSRRATGNYEQY
TRBJ2-7,TRBV11-2,ASSFILRTETYEQY
TRBJ1-2,TRBV4-1,ASSPQGPSYYGYT
TRBJ1-1,TRBV27,ASSLFPGNTEAF
TRBJ2-7,TRBV27,ASSLGPEAFYEQY
TRBJ2-2,TRBV5-1,ASSFTDTGELF
TRBJ2-1,TRBV28,ASLPAGSSYNEQF
TRBJ1-5,TRBV12-3/TRBV12-4,ASSLSGEGVH
TRBJ2-2,TRBV7-9,ASSLNMKNTGELF
TRBJ2-3,TRBV20-1,SASSGFTDTQY
TRBJ1-3,TRBV5-8,ASSSGDHSGNTIY
TRBJ1-1,TRBV9,ASGGDRDTEAF
TRBJ1-2,TRBV2,ASSVAENYGYT
TRBJ2-7,TRBV6-2/TRBV6-3,ASTTGQVSYEQY
TRBJ2-7,TRBV7-2,ASSHSCYLRTYEQY
TRBJ1-5,TRBV19,ASSPRGQSYQPQH
TRBJ1-1,TRBV7-9,ASSLIQGPNTEAF
TRBJ2-1,TRBV27,ASSLLGESYNEQF
TRBJ2-1,TRBV19,ASSMGQGNEQF
TRBJ1-5,TRBV15,ATSRDRGLMRPQH
TRBJ2-1,TRBV2,ASSTQGLVSNEQF
TRBJ1-5,TRBV28,ASSLGDSGHQPQH
TRBJ2-7,TRBV20-1,SARDISRRVIYEQY
TRBJ1-6,TRBV19,ASSPMGGNSPLH
TRBJ2-1,TRBV7-9,ASSLGGEEKGQF
TRBJ1-1,TRBV5-5,ASSLNGEVGTEAF
TRBJ2-2,TRBV29-1,SVEEVNTGELF
TRBJ2-7,TRBV5-3,ASSWWGSYEQY
TRBJ2-5,TRBV30,AWSESGGGWYQETQY
TRBJ1-3,TRBV12-3/TRBV12-4,ASSSRDLEPGNTIY
TRBJ1-1,TRBV29-1,SSETGMGTEAF
TRBJ2-5,TRBV20-1,SASPLVTGEGETQY
TRBJ1-1,TRBV2,ASSFGRTSTEAF
TRBJ2-2,TRBV30,AWARESLNGELF
TRBJ2-7,TRBV9,ASSAGIGTTYEQY
TRBJ2-7,TRBV19,AGSIGSGRIYEQY
TRBJ2-5,TRBV18,ASSSVTDSGMQETQY
TRBJ2-2,TRBV12-3/TRBV12-4,ASSYPGQLVAGELF
TRBJ1-1,TRBV27,ASSLSLRATEAF
TRBJ2-2,TRBV6-1,ASSEAGGRETGELF
TRBJ1-1,TRBV20-1,SASTGDNTEAF
TRBJ2-2,TRBV20-1,SAPGGLATNTGELF
TRBJ1-1,TRBV7-9,ASSLEEHTEAF
TRBJ1-5,TRBV4-2,ASSQDWTDNQPQH
TRBJ1-6,TRBV7-9,ASSLDQPPRDLNSPLH
TRBJ2-5,TRBV12-3/TRBV12-4,ASKPGLAETQY